This is a list of T cell receptor beta chains from one sample in a study of T cell responses to AZD1222 COVID-19 vaccine. Measured with immunoSEQ multiplex PCR; TCRdb has only the in-frame clones, and not every one. The sample lists roughly 99,000 clones; 90% to 95% were seen once. Sample: peripheral blood, taken 28 days after the second AZD1222 dose. Receptors originate from an adult who received the AZD1222 COVID-19 vaccine. CDR3s include the opening cysteine and the closing phenylalanine or tryptophan. Fields, in order: J gene, clone size, V gene, D gene, CDR3 protein, CDR3 DNA. D genes are given only for firm matches. The size of a clone is reported for some rows only, either as once, few or many, or as a class for expanded clones.

>TRBJ2-1|-|TRBV9|TRBD1
CASSVDTRTGINEQFF
TGTGCCAGCAGCGTAGACACTCGGACAGGGATAAATGAGCAGTTCTTC
>TRBJ1-5|few|TRBV7-8|TRBD1
CASSFTGGSLWPQHF
TGTGCCAGCAGCTTTACAGGGGGCTCCCTTTGGCCCCAGCATTTT
>TRBJ2-2|-|TRBV9|TRBD2
CASSFPSGSRTGELFF
TGTGCCAGCAGCTTCCCTAGCGGGAGTCGTACCGGGGAGCTGTTTTTT
>TRBJ2-1|-|TRBV18|TRBD2
CASSPTSGGNEQFF
TGTGCCAGCTCCCCGACTAGCGGTGGGAATGAGCAGTTCTTC
>TRBJ2-2|-|TRBV19|-
CASSPQWAGELFF
TGTGCCAGTAGTCCTCAGTGGGCCGGGGAGCTGTTTTTT
>TRBJ1-5|-|TRBV27|TRBD1
CASSLGGQSRPQHF
TGTGCCAGCAGTTTAGGGGGACAGTCCCGACCCCAGCATTTT
>TRBJ2-3|-|TRBV9|TRBD2
CASSIGTSGGFTDTQYF
TGTGCCAGCAGCATCGGGACTAGCGGGGGATTCACAGATACGCAGTATTTT
>TRBJ1-5|-|TRBV4-1|TRBD1
CASSQGTGGVSNQPQHF
TGCGCCAGCAGCCAAGGAACAGGGGGCGTAAGCAATCAGCCCCAGCATTTT
>TRBJ2-7|-|TRBV3-1/TRBV3-2|-
CASSQDPGTRRGQYF
TGTGCCAGCAGCCAAGATCCTGGGACGAGGCGTGGGCAGTACTTC
>TRBJ2-7|-|TRBV5-1|TRBD2
CASSSTLAGGYEQYF
TGCGCCAGCAGCTCCACCCTCGCGGGGGGATACGAGCAGTACTTC
>TRBJ2-1|-|TRBV28|-
CASSLGTGPRGDEQFF
TGTGCCAGCAGTTTGGGTACCGGGCCCCGAGGAGATGAGCAGTTCTTC
>TRBJ2-2|-|TRBV7-9|TRBD2
CASTGGTHTGELFF
TGTGCCAGCACCGGGGGGACCCACACCGGGGAGCTGTTTTTT
>TRBJ2-2|once|TRBV5-1|-
CASSLSGGDGELFF
TGCGCCAGCAGCTTGTCCGGGGGCGACGGGGAGCTGTTTTTT
>TRBJ1-5|-|TRBV6-5|-
CASRADSANQPQHF
TGTGCCAGCAGGGCTGACAGTGCCAATCAGCCCCAGCATTTT
>TRBJ1-4|once|TRBV3-1/TRBV3-2|TRBD1
CASSQSRTGGPFENEKLFF
TGTGCCAGCAGCCAATCCAGGACAGGGGGCCCTTTCGAAAATGAAAAACTGTTTTTT
>TRBJ1-1|-|TRBV5-8|TRBD1
CASSYRGPEAFF
TGTGCCAGCAGCTACAGGGGGCCTGAAGCTTTCTTT
>TRBJ1-5|once|TRBV5-1|TRBD1
CASSEWTGVSWPQHF
TGCGCCAGCAGCGAGTGGACAGGGGTTTCTTGGCCCCAGCATTTT
>TRBJ2-7|-|TRBV19|-
CASSALQAPYEQYF
TGTGCCAGTAGTGCGTTACAGGCCCCCTACGAGCAGTACTTC
>TRBJ2-7|-|TRBV28|-
CASSLGSGTTYEQYF
TGTGCCAGCAGTTTGGGCTCCGGGACAACCTACGAGCAGTACTTC
>TRBJ2-1|-|TRBV19|-
CASNWRVGVNEQFF
TGTGCCAGTAATTGGCGAGTAGGGGTGAATGAGCAGTTCTTC
>TRBJ2-7|-|TRBV7-2|-
CASSPLPGPYEQYF
TGTGCCAGCAGTCCTCTACCGGGTCCCTACGAGCAGTACTTC
>TRBJ2-7|-|TRBV18|-
CASSYIPSSYEQYF
TGTGCCAGCTCATACATTCCAAGCTCCTACGAGCAGTACTTC
>TRBJ1-3|-|TRBV7-9|-
CASSSYQSSGNTIYF
TGTGCCAGCAGCTCGTACCAATCCTCTGGAAACACCATATATTTT
>TRBJ1-1|-|TRBV15|-
CATSRGGGVPEAFF
TGTGCCACCAGCAGAGGAGGCGGAGTCCCTGAAGCTTTCTTT
>TRBJ1-5|-|TRBV6-6|-
CASKKVNSNQPQHF
TGTGCCAGCAAAAAGGTGAACAGCAATCAGCCCCAGCATTTT
>TRBJ2-6|-|TRBV19|TRBD1
CASTDRGLSGANVLTF
TGTGCCAGTACCGACAGGGGCCTCTCTGGGGCCAACGTCCTGACTTTC